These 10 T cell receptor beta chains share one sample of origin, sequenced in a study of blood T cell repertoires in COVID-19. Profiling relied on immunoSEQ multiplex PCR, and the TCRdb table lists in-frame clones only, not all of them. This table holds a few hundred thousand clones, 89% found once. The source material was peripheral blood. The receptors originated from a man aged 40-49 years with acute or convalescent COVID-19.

The CDR3, as DNA: TGTGCCAGCAGTGATAGTCGGTATGGCTACACCTTC. Translation gives CASSDSRYGYTF. The chain links TRBV6-1 to TRBJ1-2; the D is unclear. Germline CDR1 MNHNS, CDR2 SASEGT. The CDR3 sequence is 12 residues long. The V and J ends lost 3 bases and 5 bases respectively, with 7 bases between them.

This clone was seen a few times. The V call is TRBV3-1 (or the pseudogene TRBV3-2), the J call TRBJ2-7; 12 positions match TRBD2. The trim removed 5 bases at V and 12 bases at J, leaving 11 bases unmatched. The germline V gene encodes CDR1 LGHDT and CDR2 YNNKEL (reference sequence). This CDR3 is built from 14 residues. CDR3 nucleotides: TGTGCCAGCAGCGAACCACCCCTAGCGGGAGGGCTGTACTTC. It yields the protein CASSEPPLAGGLYF.

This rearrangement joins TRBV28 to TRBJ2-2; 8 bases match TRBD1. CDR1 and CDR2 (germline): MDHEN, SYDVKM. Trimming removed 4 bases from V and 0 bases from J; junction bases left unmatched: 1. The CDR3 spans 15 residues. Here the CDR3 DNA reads TGTGCCAGCAGTTCAGGGGGCGCGAACACCGGGGAGCTGTTTTTT. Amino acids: CASSSGGANTGELFF.

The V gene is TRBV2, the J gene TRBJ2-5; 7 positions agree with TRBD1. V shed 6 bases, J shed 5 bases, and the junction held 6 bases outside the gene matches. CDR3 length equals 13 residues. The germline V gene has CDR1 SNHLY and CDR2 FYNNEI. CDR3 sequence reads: CASRPEGAETQYF. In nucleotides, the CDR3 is TGTGCCAGCAGGCCCGAGGGGGCGGAGACCCAGTACTTC.

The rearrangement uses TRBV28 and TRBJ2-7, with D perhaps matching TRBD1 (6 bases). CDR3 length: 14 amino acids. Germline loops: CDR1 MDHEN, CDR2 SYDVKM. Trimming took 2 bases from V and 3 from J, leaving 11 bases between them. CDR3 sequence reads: CASSLIRDNYEQYF. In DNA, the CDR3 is TGTGCCAGCAGTTTAATCCGGGACAACTACGAGCAGTACTTC.

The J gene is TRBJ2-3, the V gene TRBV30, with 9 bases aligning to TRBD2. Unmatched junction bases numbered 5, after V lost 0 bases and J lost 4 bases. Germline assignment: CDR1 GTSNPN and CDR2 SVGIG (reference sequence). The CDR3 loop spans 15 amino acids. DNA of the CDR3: TGTGCCTGGAGTGTACTTAGCGGGAGATCAGATACGCAGTATTTT. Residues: CAWSVLSGRSDTQYF.

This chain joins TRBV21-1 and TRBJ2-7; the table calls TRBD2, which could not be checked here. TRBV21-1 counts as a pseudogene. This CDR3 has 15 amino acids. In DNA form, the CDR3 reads TGTGCCAGCAGCAAAGAAGGGGGGGGCCCCTACGAGCAGTACTTC. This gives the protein CASSKEGGGPYEQYF.

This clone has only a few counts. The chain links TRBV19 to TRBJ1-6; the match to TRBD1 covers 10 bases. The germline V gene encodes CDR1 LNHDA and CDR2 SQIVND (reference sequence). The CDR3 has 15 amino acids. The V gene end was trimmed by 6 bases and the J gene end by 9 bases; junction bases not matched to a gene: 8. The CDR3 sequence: CASSQGDRGSSPLHF. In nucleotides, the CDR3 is TGTGCCAGTAGCCAAGGGGACAGGGGTAGTTCACCCCTCCACTTT. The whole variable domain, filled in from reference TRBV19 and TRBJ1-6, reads DGGITQSPKYLFRKEGQNVTLSCEQNLNHDAMYWYRQDPGQGLRLIYYSQIVNDFQKGDIAEGYSVSREKKESFPLTVTSAQKNPTAFYLCASSQGDRGSSPLHFGNGTRLTVT.

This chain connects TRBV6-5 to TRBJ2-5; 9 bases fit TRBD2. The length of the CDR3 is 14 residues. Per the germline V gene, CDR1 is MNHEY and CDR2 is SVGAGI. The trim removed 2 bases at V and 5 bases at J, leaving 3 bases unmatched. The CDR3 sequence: CASSYMLAGETQYF. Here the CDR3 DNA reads TGTGCCAGCAGTTACATGCTAGCGGGGGAGACCCAGTACTTC.

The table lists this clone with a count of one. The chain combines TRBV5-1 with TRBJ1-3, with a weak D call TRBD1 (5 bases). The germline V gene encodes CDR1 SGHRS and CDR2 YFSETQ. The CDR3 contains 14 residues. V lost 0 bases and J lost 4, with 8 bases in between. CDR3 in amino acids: CASSLASGGNTIYF. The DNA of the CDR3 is TGCGCCAGCAGCTTGGCCTCAGGGGGAAACACCATATATTTT.